Below, 3 T cell receptor beta chains from the same sample are listed, as sequenced in a study of blood T cell repertoires in COVID-19. Some clones are missing from TCRdb's copy, which holds only in-frame ones; the method was immunoSEQ multiplex PCR. The table records about 150,000 clones, nearly 80% of them present only once. Sequences were obtained from peripheral blood. The receptors here all came from a man older than 75 with acute or convalescent COVID-19.

The chain recombines TRBV10-3 with TRBJ2-7, with 8 nucleotides matching TRBD2. V lost 2 bases and J lost 6; bases outside the gene matches: 6. Germline CDR1 and CDR2: ENHRY and SYGVKD. The CDR3 is 14 residues long. In nucleotides, the CDR3 is TGTGCCATCAGTGAGCTCGGGACTAGAAGCGAGCAGTACTTC. It is translated as CAISELGTRSEQYF.

The genes are TRBV19 and TRBJ2-1, with 11 bases lining up with TRBD2. In germline, CDR1 is LNHDA, CDR2 SQIVND (reference sequence). The CDR3 is 16 amino acids. V shed 4 bases and J 7 bases; nucleotides not matched to a gene: 9. The CDR3 reads CASSRGLAGGLNEQFF. Here the CDR3 DNA reads TGTGCCAGTAGTAGAGGGTTAGCGGGGGGGCTTAATGAGCAGTTCTTC.

The chain couples TRBV11-3 to TRBJ2-3; 8 bases match TRBD1. CDR3 length: 15 residues. Per germline, CDR1 SGHNT and CDR2 YENEEA. The V gene end was trimmed by 3 bases and the J gene end by 4 bases; junction bases not matched to a gene: 6. The CDR3 sequence is CASSFGDRGADTQYF. The CDR3 DNA reads TGTGCCAGCAGCTTCGGTGACAGGGGTGCAGATACGCAGTATTTT.